These 20 T cell receptor beta chains were all obtained from the same sample, sequenced in a study of cytomegalovirus exposure and HLA in healthy donors. PCR was performed using 60 Vbeta and 13 Jbeta primers. Produced via immunoSEQ multiplex PCR; TCRdb's table is partial and in-frame only. Here the sample spans under 85,000 clones, about 75% being singletons. The sequenced sample consisted of PBMCs. These receptors originate from a man between 18 and 35 years old in good health and CMV-seronegative.

This clone is a singleton in its sample. CDR3 sequence: CASSLTGVGNTIYF. The CDR3 bases are TGTGCCAGCAGTTTGACAGGGGTTGGAAACACCATATATTTT. The chain couples TRBV28 to TRBJ1-3; 8 nucleotides agree with TRBD1. This CDR3 region has 14 residues. In germline, CDR1 is MDHEN, CDR2 SYDVKM. V lost 3 bases, J lost 3 bases, and 1 base stayed unmatched.

The genes are TRBV9 and TRBJ1-2, with 7 bases that match TRBD1. V was clipped by 0 bases and J by 6 bases; unmatched bases: 5. The germline CDR1 and CDR2 sequences are SGDLS and YYNGEE. The CDR3 contains 14 residues. In DNA, the CDR3 is TGTGCCAGCAGCGTAGCCGCACAGGGGCATGGCTACACCTTC. Translating it yields CASSVAAQGHGYTF.

A word on this clone: A read error is likely, as this CDR3 ends without the conserved phenylalanine or tryptophan. Because the CDR3's place on the DNA is in doubt, the DNA is left out and the CDR3 is given as listed by TCRdb. The V call is TRBV29-1, the J call TRBJ1-1; the DNA was not used to check the table's D call, TRBD1. Germline CDR1 SQVTM, CDR2 ANQGSEA. The CDR3 contains 15 residues when both ends are counted. The CDR3 is CSVREGTGLEVFPPG.

This chain connects TRBV29-1 to TRBJ1-2; perhaps TRBD1 as D (6 bases). Germline CDR1 is SQVTM and CDR2 is ANQGSEA. V lost 0 bases, J lost 6 bases, and 11 bases lay in between. This CDR3 spans 13 amino acids. In nucleotides, the CDR3 is TGCAGCGTTGAAGACAGGGGAAAGCATGGCTACACCTTC. This gives the protein CSVEDRGKHGYTF.

This clone was recorded only once. This chain links TRBV27 with TRBJ2-1, with TRBD2 matching 10 bases. The ends lost 5 bases at V and 13 bases at J; junction bases unmatched: 17. The CDR3 has 16 residues. The germline V gene has CDR1 MNHEY and CDR2 SMNVEV (reference sequence). The CDR3 DNA sequence: TGTGCCAGCAGTCCCGTAGGAGCGGGGGGGCCTCATCCCCAGTTCTTC. Translation gives CASSPVGAGGPHPQFF.

This clone was seen only once. The rearrangement uses TRBV6-5 and TRBJ1-4, with D possibly matching TRBD1 (5 bases). V was trimmed by 4 bases and J by 5 bases, leaving 14 bases between them. Looked up from germline, CDR1 is MNHEY and CDR2 is SVGAGI. CDR3 length: 15 amino acids. The CDR3 coding sequence is TGTGCCAGCAGTTTCGCAGGGAAGAGGAATGAAAAACTGTTTTTT. As protein: CASSFAGKRNEKLFF.

This clone occurred once. The J gene is TRBJ1-6, the V gene TRBV4-3; 7 nucleotides match TRBD1. Trimming took 2 bases from V and 5 from J; bases not matched to a gene: 3. The CDR3 contains 15 residues. Germline V gene sequence: CDR1 LGHNA, CDR2 YSLEER. The CDR3 loop reads CASSQITGDNSPLHF. CDR3 nucleotide sequence: TGCGCCAGCAGCCAAATTACAGGGGATAATTCACCCCTCCACTTT.

There are a few counts of this clone. V usage is TRBV19 and J usage is TRBJ1-4; D possibly corresponds to TRBD1 (5 bases). The CDR3 is 20 amino acids. The germline V and J ends were trimmed by 0 bases and 0 bases, with 20 bases remaining between them. Germline CDR1 LNHDA, CDR2 SQIVND (reference sequence). The CDR3 DNA follows: TGTGCCAGTAGTATAGAGGGCAGGGATGGGGTAGTGACAACTAATGAAAAACTGTTTTTT. Protein: CASSIEGRDGVVTTNEKLFF.

The V call is TRBV10-2, the J call TRBJ2-2; 9 bases are shared with TRBD1. The CDR3 length is 16 residues. The J segment lost 1 base and the V segment lost 7 bases, leaving 7 bases of the junction unmatched. In germline, CDR1 is WSHSY, CDR2 SAAADI. DNA for the CDR3: TGCGCCAGCAAACACAGGGGGCGCTTGAACACCGGGGAGCTGTTTTTT. This translates into CASKHRGRLNTGELFF.

The chain employs TRBV25-1 and TRBJ1-6, with no clear D. Germline loops: CDR1 MGHDK, CDR2 SYGVNS. The CDR3 totals 14 residues. The germline V and J ends were trimmed by 4 bases and 10 bases, with 14 bases remaining between them. The CDR3 here is CASSVGGFGSPLHF. In DNA form, the CDR3 reads TGTGCCAGCAGTGTCGGAGGGTTCGGATCACCCCTCCACTTT.

This clone was detected a few times. This sequence joins TRBV30 and TRBJ2-7; D is perhaps TRBD2 (6 bases). The CDR3 is 16 amino acids. Germline V gives CDR1 GTSNPN, CDR2 SVGIG (reference sequence). Deletions cut 3 bases from V and 2 bases from J, with 20 bases between. In nucleotides, the CDR3 is TGTGCCTGGAGATCCGAGTATGGGACTCGGACCTACGAGCAGTACTTC. Its protein product is CAWRSEYGTRTYEQYF.

This clone was counted between two and nine times. This chain joins TRBV6-1 and TRBJ2-3; 10 bases match TRBD2. The CDR3 has 15 residues. Germline V lookup: CDR1 MNHNS, CDR2 SASEGT. V shed 1 base and J 4 bases; nucleotides not matched to a gene: 2. The CDR3: CASSEGLAGADTQYF. The CDR3 DNA sequence: TGTGCCAGCAGTGAAGGACTAGCGGGCGCAGATACGCAGTATTTT.

The sample holds a few counts of this clone. CDR3 nucleotides: TGTGCCAGCAGTTTGGGAGGGAACTATGGCTACACCTTC. Residues: CASSLGGNYGYTF. The gene calls are TRBV28 and TRBJ1-2; D not certain. This CDR3 has 13 amino acids. CDR1 MDHEN and CDR2 SYDVKM come from the germline V gene. Trimming cost V 3 bases and J 2 bases, with 7 bases left between them.

The V call is TRBV2, the J call TRBJ1-2; D might be TRBD1 (5 bases). The CDR3 totals 13 residues. V was pared by 3 bases and J by 8 bases, with 13 bases between. Germline CDR1 and CDR2: SNHLY and FYNNEI. In DNA form, the CDR3 reads TGTGCCAGCAGTGAGACCTACAGGAACGGCTACACCTTC. Protein: CASSETYRNGYTF.

The rearrangement links TRBV4-1 to TRBJ1-1; TRBD1 aligns across 7 bases. J was trimmed by 4 bases and V by 0 bases; bases with no gene match: 11. Looked up from germline, CDR1 is MGHRA and CDR2 is YSYEKL. The CDR3 contains 17 residues. The CDR3 DNA is TGCGCCAGCAGCCAAGAAGAAACCACAGGGGCGGTCACTGAAGCTTTCTTT. Translating it yields CASSQEETTGAVTEAFF.

The genes are TRBV28 and TRBJ1-1, with D uncertain. CDR1 MDHEN and CDR2 SYDVKM come from the germline V gene. The CDR3 spans 11 residues. Trimming stripped 7 bases from V and 8 bases from J, with 11 bases between. CDR3 sequence reads: CASNLRGEAFF. CDR3 sequence (DNA): TGTGCCAGCAACCTAAGAGGGGAAGCTTTCTTT. Full variable domain (missing parts from reference TRBV28 and TRBJ1-1): DVKVTQSSRYLVKRTGEKVFLECVQDMDHENMFWYRQDPGLGLRLIYFSYDVKMKEKGDIPEGYSVSREKKERFSLILESASTNQTSMYLCASNLRGEAFFGQGTRLTVV.

The J gene is TRBJ1-1, the V gene TRBV5-4, with TRBD1 matching over 7 bases. CDR1 SGHNT and CDR2 YYREEE come from the germline V gene (reference sequence). This CDR3 is built from 13 residues. V dropped 4 bases and J dropped 6; count of bases not matched to a gene: 6. CDR3 coding DNA: TGTGCCAGCAGCGAAGACAGGGACCCTGAAGCTTTCTTT. Translating gives CASSEDRDPEAFF.

This chain connects TRBV7-2 to TRBJ2-1; the match to TRBD1 covers 8 bases. Unmatched junction bases numbered 11, after V lost 5 bases and J lost 8 bases. Germline values: CDR1 SGHTA, CDR2 FQGNSA. CDR3 length: 15 residues. The CDR3 sequence is CASSPRTGGFDEQFF. For the CDR3, the DNA is TGTGCCAGCAGCCCGAGAACAGGGGGGTTCGATGAGCAGTTCTTC.

In this sample, this clone turned up a few times. Other DNA sequences in the same sample also yield this CDR3. The V gene is TRBV5-1, the J gene TRBJ2-5, with 7 positions matching TRBD1. The trim removed 4 bases at V and 3 bases at J, leaving 6 bases unmatched. Germline V gene data show CDR1 as SGHRS and CDR2 as YFSETQ. The CDR3 runs to 14 residues. CDR3 nucleotide sequence: TGCGCCAGCAGCCCGACAGGGACAAAAGAGACCCAGTACTTC. Protein: CASSPTGTKETQYF.

The chain joins TRBV11-2 to TRBJ2-5, with 9 bases fitting TRBD2. The CDR3 extends over 18 amino acids. The V and J ends lost 3 bases and 0 bases, in that order; junction bases with no gene match: 11. CDR1 and CDR2 (germline): SGHAT, FQNNGV. CDR3 sequence: CASSLGLAGEADQETQYF. The DNA for the CDR3 is TGTGCCAGCAGCTTGGGTTTAGCGGGGGAGGCGGACCAAGAGACCCAGTACTTC.